This T cell receptor (beta chain) is drawn from a study of T cells after yellow fever vaccination. Study-level information: SMART-Seq v4 Ultra Low Input handled preparation of low-cell-number fractions.

TCR cDNA, made by 5'RACE template switching, carried an added universal primer site and UMIs. TCRdb re-called the 5' RACE reads with MiXCR, one entry per CDR3 protein. The sample lists 300,000 or so distinct CDR3 sequences, around 3.9% seen once, with 24% in the top ten. As concerns this clonotype: Its matching antigen is unknown.

Points from the study as a whole: Abundant bulk-population clonotypes could contaminate the FACS-sorted repertoires. The study re-detected most primary-vaccination clones after the booster (approximately 96% CD4, 88% CD8).

The CDR3 consists of 15 residues. V shed 0 bases and J 3 bases; nucleotides not matched to a gene: 5. From germline, CDR1 is SGHRS and CDR2 YFSETQ. V is TRBV5-1 and J is TRBJ2-5, with 7 positions matching TRBD1. The sequence was collected from a man younger than 35 who received the YFV17D yellow fever vaccine. Sequencing was performed on PBMCs, taken 5 days after the yellow fever booster vaccination. DNA of the CDR3: TGCGCCAGCAGCTTGGCCGGGACAGCGGAAGAGACCCAGTACTTC. Its translation is CASSLAGTAEETQYF. The complete variable domain, with remaining parts taken from reference TRBV5-1 and TRBJ2-5, reads KAGVTQTPRYLIKTRGQQVTLSCSPISGHRSVSWYQQTPGQGLQFLFEYFSETQRNKGNFPGRFSGRQFSNSRSEMNVSTLELGDSALYLCASSLAGTAEETQYFGPGTRLLVL.